A selection of T cell receptor beta chains follows, all from one sample in a study of T cell repertoires in cytomegalovirus infection. These receptors have no identified antigens. TCRdb re-called the reads through MiXCR, storing one row per CDR3 protein. The table includes about 770,000 distinct CDR3 sequences, 25% to 35% detected once. This material consisted of cultured CD8+ T cells from PBMCs, taken from culture after CMV antigen stimulation. These receptor sequences come from a human donor in good health (CMV status not recorded). Some clones in this sample may be carry-over from other donors' samples. Both conserved end residues are part of each CDR3. The D gene is left open where the match is weak. Clone sizes are given selectively: once, few, many, or a class where the clone is expanded.

TRBJ2-2 TRBV7-9 NA TRBD2 TGTGCCAGCAGCTTAAGTGCTAGCGGGGGGGCGACGGAGCTGTTTTTT CASSLSASGGATELFF
TRBJ2-1 TRBV2 NA NA TGTGCCAGCAGTGAAGCTTTGAGGACAGAGAATTTCTATGAGCAGTTCTTC CASSEALRTENFYEQFF
TRBJ1-5 TRBV24-1 many TRBD1 TGTGCCACCAGTGATTTTGGGACAGGGGGTCCCCGGCACCATCAGCCCCAGCATTTT CATSDFGTGGPRHHQPQHF
TRBJ1-1 TRBV6-5 NA NA TGTGCCAGCAGTTGGAACGACGGAACTGAAGCTTTCTTT CASSWNDGTEAFF
TRBJ1-4 TRBV5-6 once TRBD1 TGTGCCAGCAGCCCAGGGGGTCGCAGGGAAAAACTGTTTTTT CASSPGGRREKLFF
TRBJ1-1 TRBV10-3 once NA TGTGCCATCAGTGAGGGAAGCAGGGGCACTGAAGCTTTCTTT CAISEGSRGTEAFF
TRBJ2-7 TRBV7-9 NA TRBD2 TGTGCCAGCAGCTCCCAAGGACTAGCGCAGGGCGGAGAGCAGTACTTC CASSSQGLAQGGEQYF
TRBJ2-7 TRBV6-6 NA NA TGTGCCAGCAGTTACTCGATGGGTAGATTATACGAGCAGTACTTC CASSYSMGRLYEQYF
TRBJ1-1 TRBV12-5 few NA TGTGCTAGTGGTTTCGGCAGGGGCACTGAAGCTTTCTTT CASGFGRGTEAFF
TRBJ2-7 TRBV7-6 NA TRBD1 TGTGCCAGCAGCTATGGGACAGTCCGAGTCTACGAGCAGTACTTC CASSYGTVRVYEQYF
TRBJ1-2 TRBV12-3/TRBV12-4 many NA TGTGCCAGCAGTTCAGGGCCGGAGGGCTACACCTTC CASSSGPEGYTF
TRBJ1-4 TRBV2 NA NA TGTGCCCTTAAGGGGGGCAGCCGTAAACTGTTTTTT CALKGGSRKLFF
TRBJ2-3 TRBV27 few TRBD1 TGTGCCAGCAGTTTCGGACAGGGGGCCTCAGATACGCAGTATTTT CASSFGQGASDTQYF
TRBJ2-5 TRBV24-1 NA NA TGTGCCACCAGTGATTTTTTCGGAAGGATCCAAGAGACCCAGTACTTC CATSDFFGRIQETQYF
TRBJ1-2 TRBV27 few TRBD1 TGTGCCAGCAGTTCAGACCCGACAGGGAACAATGGCTACACCTTC CASSSDPTGNNGYTF
TRBJ2-5 TRBV24-1 NA NA TGTGCCACCAGTGATGGGGACCGACTTTACCAAGAGACCCAGTACTTC CATSDGDRLYQETQYF
TRBJ2-2 TRBV7-6 NA TRBD2 TGTGCCAGCAGCTTTAGCGGGGGGGCCTTGGTCGGGGAGCTGTTTTTT CASSFSGGALVGELFF
TRBJ2-1 TRBV5-1 NA NA TGCGCCAGCAGCTTACGACGCGACTTATTTCACAATGAGCAGTTCTTC CASSLRRDLFHNEQFF
TRBJ1-1 TRBV12-3/TRBV12-4 NA NA TGTGCCAGCGGAGTAGGCGAGAACACTGAAGCTTTCTTT CASGVGENTEAFF
TRBJ1-1 TRBV7-2 many NA TGTGCCAGCAGCTTAGGCCTCTACACTGAAGCTTTCTTT CASSLGLYTEAFF
TRBJ2-3 TRBV2 NA TRBD1 TGTGCCAGCAGTACATACAGGGGGCGTCAAGATACGCAGTATTTT CASSTYRGRQDTQYF
TRBJ1-2 TRBV6-5 few NA TGTGCCAGCAGTTACGGGGGCATCGCAGGGCTCTATGGCTACACCTTC CASSYGGIAGLYGYTF
TRBJ2-4 TRBV6-1 few NA TGTGCCAGCAGCTCCGTGTTAGCCAAAAACATTCAGTACTTC CASSSVLAKNIQYF
TRBJ2-2 TRBV12-3/TRBV12-4 NA NA TGTGCCGTCCACACCGGGGAGCTGTTTTTT CAVHTGELFF
TRBJ1-1 TRBV28 NA NA TGTGCCAGCAGGGGTGGGGGGAGGAACACTGAAGCTTTCTTT CASRGGGRNTEAFF
TRBJ2-1 TRBV6-8 NA NA TGTGCCAGCAGTTACTCTGGCCTTGAGCAGTTCTTC CASSYSGLEQFF
TRBJ2-3 TRBV18 NA NA TGTGCCAGCTCACCGAGACACTACACAGATACGCAGTATTTT CASSPRHYTDTQYF
TRBJ1-1 TRBV6-2/TRBV6-3 NA NA TGTGCCAGCAGTTACGGCGGGGGACGGAACACTGAAGCTTTCTTT CASSYGGGRNTEAFF
TRBJ2-1 TRBV4-3 many NA TGCGCCAGCAGCCAAGGGGCGGGGAGCTCCTACAATGAGCAGTTCTTC CASSQGAGSSYNEQFF
TRBJ1-1 TRBV7-4 NA NA TGTGCCAGCAGCCTAGACATGGGGACGAGTACTGAAGCTTTCTTT CASSLDMGTSTEAFF
TRBJ2-2 TRBV6-6 NA NA TGTGCCACCACCCCCGGCGGAAAGAACACCGGGGAGCTGTTTTTT CATTPGGKNTGELFF
TRBJ2-1 TRBV29-1 few NA TGCAGCGTACTCAGACAGTACAATGAGCAGTTCTTC CSVLRQYNEQFF
TRBJ1-1 TRBV7-2 many NA TGTGCCAGCAGCTTAATCCCGGGGGCCTACATTGAAGCTTTCTTT CASSLIPGAYIEAFF
TRBJ2-1 TRBV7-6 few TRBD1 TGTGCCAGCAGCTTAGCGCCGGGACAGGGGACCAATGAGCAGTTCTTC CASSLAPGQGTNEQFF
TRBJ2-5 TRBV7-6 few TRBD2 TGTGCCAGCAGCTTGGGGAGCGGGGGGGCCAGTGAGACCCAGTACTTC CASSLGSGGASETQYF
TRBJ2-1 TRBV4-1 few NA TGCGCCAGCAGCCTCGAGGAGGGGGCCGCCGTCTACAATGAGCAGTTCTTC CASSLEEGAAVYNEQFF
TRBJ1-1 TRBV2 NA NA TGTGCACGGGAGGAGGGACGGTCGAACACTGAAGCTTTCTTT CAREEGRSNTEAFF
TRBJ2-5 TRBV6-6 NA NA TGTGCCAGCAGTTACTCAAGGTCGGAGTACTTC CASSYSRSEYF
TRBJ1-4 TRBV6-1 once TRBD1 TGTGCCAGCAGTGACCGGACAGGCCATTGGGGAAAACTGTTTTTT CASSDRTGHWGKLFF
TRBJ2-2 TRBV5-1 NA TRBD2 TGCGCCAGCAGCCCGGGGACTAGCGGGCTCTGGACCACCGGGGAGCTGTTTTTT CASSPGTSGLWTTGELFF
TRBJ2-1 TRBV6-2/TRBV6-3 NA TRBD2 TGTGCCAGCACCAAACGGGGTAGCGGGGGCGACTCCTACAATGAGCAGTTCTTC CASTKRGSGGDSYNEQFF
TRBJ1-5 TRBV4-1 NA NA TGCGCCAGCAGCCAAGGGGGAACGAGCAATCAGCCCCAGCATTTT CASSQGGTSNQPQHF
TRBJ1-2 TRBV6-1 many NA TGTGCCAGCACCTCGAGTATTTGGAATGGCTACACCTTC CASTSSIWNGYTF
TRBJ1-1 TRBV19 NA NA TGTGCCAGTGAGGACAGAGGATCCTCGAACACTGAAGCTTTCTTT CASEDRGSSNTEAFF
TRBJ2-7 TRBV5-1 few NA TGCGCCAGCAGCTCCGATAGGGGGGTCTCCTACGAGCAGTACTTC CASSSDRGVSYEQYF
TRBJ1-1 TRBV12-3/TRBV12-4 few NA TGTGCCAGCACCTCAGGGGACGGATGGAACACTGAAGCTTTCTTT CASTSGDGWNTEAFF